Listed here is a single TCR beta chain. The antigen is unknown. The authors took PBMCs from about 9.5 ml fresh peripheral blood. Germline values: CDR1 DFQATT, CDR2 SNEGSKA (reference sequence). The CDR3 runs 18 residues. The J segment lost 0 bases and the V segment lost 3 bases, leaving 12 bases of the junction unmatched. Researchers took RNA transcripts and amplified the TCR beta CDR3 regions from them. In the first-round RT-PCR of the TCR CDR3, the HTBI primer set was used. A single record per CDR3 protein comes from TCRdb applying MiXCR to the multiplex PCR reads. In the table there are nearly 600,000 distinct CDR3 sequences, approximately 14% of which are singletons. The sample is drawn from a study of T cells in Graves' hyperthyroidism and ophthalmopathy. Study information: It was at initial diagnosis, before any treatment, that peripheral blood was collected.

Findings and limits, study-wide: The model foresaw ophthalmopathy a median around 6.8 months prior to onset. Clonotypes that were expanded in thyroid above 0.001 mostly appeared in blood too.

The receptor was isolated from a woman aged 18-29 years with Graves' ophthalmopathy. Sample: blood. V usage is TRBV20-1 and J usage is TRBJ2-7, with 12 bases lining up with TRBD2. The CDR3 sequence is CSASPLKPGLAGSYEQYF. Here the CDR3 DNA reads TGCAGTGCTAGCCCTCTCAAGCCGGGACTAGCGGGCTCCTACGAGCAGTACTTC.